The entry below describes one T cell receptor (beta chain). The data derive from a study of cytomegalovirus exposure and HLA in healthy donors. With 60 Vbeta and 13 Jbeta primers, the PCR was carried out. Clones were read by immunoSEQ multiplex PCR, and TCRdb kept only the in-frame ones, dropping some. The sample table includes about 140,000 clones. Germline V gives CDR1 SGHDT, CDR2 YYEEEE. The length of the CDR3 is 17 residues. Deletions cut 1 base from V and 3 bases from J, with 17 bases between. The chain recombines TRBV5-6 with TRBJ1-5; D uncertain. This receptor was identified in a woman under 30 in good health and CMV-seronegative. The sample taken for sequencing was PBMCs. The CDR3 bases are TGTGCCAGCAGCTTGTACGTAGGCGGCCAGAACAATCAGCCCCAGCATTTT. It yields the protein CASSLYVGGQNNQPQHF.